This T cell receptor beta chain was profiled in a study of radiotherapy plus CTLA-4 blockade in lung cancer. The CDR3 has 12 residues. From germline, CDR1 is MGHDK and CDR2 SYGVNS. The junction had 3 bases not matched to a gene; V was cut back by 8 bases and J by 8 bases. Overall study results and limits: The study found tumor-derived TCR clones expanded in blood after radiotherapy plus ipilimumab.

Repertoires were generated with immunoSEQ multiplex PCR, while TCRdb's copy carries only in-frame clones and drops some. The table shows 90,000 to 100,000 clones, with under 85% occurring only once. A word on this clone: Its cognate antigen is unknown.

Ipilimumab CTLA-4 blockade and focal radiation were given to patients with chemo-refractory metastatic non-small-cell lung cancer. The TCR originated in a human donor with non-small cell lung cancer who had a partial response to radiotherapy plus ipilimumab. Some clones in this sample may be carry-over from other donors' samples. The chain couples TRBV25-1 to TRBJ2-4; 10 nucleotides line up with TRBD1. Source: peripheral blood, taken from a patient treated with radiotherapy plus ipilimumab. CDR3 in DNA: TGTGCCAGCGGGACAGGGGCGGACATTCAGTACTTC. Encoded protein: CASGTGADIQYF.